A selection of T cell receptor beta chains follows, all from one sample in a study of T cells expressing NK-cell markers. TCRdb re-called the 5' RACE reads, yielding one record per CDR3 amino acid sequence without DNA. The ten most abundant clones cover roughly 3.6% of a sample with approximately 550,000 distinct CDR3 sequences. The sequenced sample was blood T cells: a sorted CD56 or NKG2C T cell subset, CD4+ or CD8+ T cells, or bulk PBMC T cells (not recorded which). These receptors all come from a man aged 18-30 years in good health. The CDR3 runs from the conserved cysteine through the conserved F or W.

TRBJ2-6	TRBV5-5	CASRAGTATSGANVLTF
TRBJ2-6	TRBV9	CASSSGLATPPSGANVLTF
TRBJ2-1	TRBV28	CASSYGTSGVYNEQFF
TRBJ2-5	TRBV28	CASSFGTTYQETQYF
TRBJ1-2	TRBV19	CASSRADGGTYGYTF
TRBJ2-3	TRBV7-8	CASSPHNLGNTQYF
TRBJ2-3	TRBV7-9	CASSQEREGPYF
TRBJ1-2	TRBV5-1	CASSALTGTGYTF
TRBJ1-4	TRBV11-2	CASSFSSSREKLFF
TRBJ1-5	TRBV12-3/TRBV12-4	CASSPPGPGLNNQPQHF
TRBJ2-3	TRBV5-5	CASSQTDTDTQYF
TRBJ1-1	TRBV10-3	CAISQGRSEAFF
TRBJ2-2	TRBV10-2	CATAPGPGELFF
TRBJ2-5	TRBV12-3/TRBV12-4	CASSLMTVDSGETQYF
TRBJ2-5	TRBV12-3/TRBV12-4	CASSLKLAGQETQYF
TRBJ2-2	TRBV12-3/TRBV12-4	CASSSAGDRATGELFF
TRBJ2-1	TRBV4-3	CASSQDPPSSSYNEQFF
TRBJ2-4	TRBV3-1	CASSQEVPVGNIQYF
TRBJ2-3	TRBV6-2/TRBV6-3	CASRADRLFTDTQYF
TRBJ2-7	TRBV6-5	CASSYSWGSGYEQYF
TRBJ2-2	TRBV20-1	CSARQDRGPNTGELFF
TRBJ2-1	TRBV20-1	CSWEFRSYNEQFF
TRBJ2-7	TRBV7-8	CASSRGRFTYEQYF
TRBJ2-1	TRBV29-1	CSVGRRLDPIQQFF
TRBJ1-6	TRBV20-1	CSARDPFTGRGASPLHF
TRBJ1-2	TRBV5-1	CASSLEGRGSYTF
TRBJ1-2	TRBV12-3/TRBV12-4	CASSLWGEGYTF
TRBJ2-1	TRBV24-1	CATSDTMVGNEQFF
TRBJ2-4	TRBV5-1	CASSLLEAKNIQYF
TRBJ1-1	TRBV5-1	CASSSGTAAGAFF
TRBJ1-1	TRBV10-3	CAISEPGQEAFF
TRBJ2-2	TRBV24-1	CATMRQGVTGELFF
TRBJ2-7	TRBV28	CASRKGTVTYEQYF
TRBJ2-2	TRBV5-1	CASSASAGTGDTGELFF
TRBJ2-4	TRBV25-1	CATAGGSDRLTKNIQYF
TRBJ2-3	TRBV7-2	CASSKTSGRLTDTQYF
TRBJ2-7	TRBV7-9	CASSPWGYEQYF
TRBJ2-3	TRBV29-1	CSVSGTGDRDTQYF
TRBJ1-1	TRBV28	CASSSTYMNTEAFF
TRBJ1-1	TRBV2	CASSQDRAGTEAFF
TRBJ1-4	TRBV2	CASTGEGTEKLFF
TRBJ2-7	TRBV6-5	CASSYSRLGPAYEQYF
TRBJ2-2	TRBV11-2	CASSLGVTANTGELFF
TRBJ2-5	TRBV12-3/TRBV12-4	CASSFRSGTGYQETQYF
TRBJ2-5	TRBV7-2	CASSPSKGETQYF
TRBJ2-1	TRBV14	CASSPALYNEQFF
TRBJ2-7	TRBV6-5	CASSYGENYEQYF
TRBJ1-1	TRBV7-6	CASSTPEGREAFF
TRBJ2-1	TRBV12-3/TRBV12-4	CASSQPYNEQFF
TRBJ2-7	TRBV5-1	CASSESAGEQYF